These T cell receptor beta chains were read from a single sample in a study of response to subunit inactivated influenza vaccine. MiXCR was run by TCRdb on the RT-PCR reads, yielding one entry per CDR3 protein. The profile shows 710,000 or so distinct CDR3 sequences, approximately 15% of them singletons. The sequencing used PBMCs from blood, collected approximately 12 days after vaccination. These receptors were collected from a man aged 50 or older who received an inactivated influenza vaccine. CDR3s include the opening cysteine and the closing phenylalanine or tryptophan. A D gene is named only where the DNA matches it firmly. Where a row states a size, it is once, few, many or the class of an expanded clone; other rows omit it.

TRBV4-3,TRBJ2-1,TRBD1,NA,CASSQEPGQGNNEQFF,TGCGCCAGCAGCCAAGAGCCCGGACAGGGAAACAATGAGCAGTTCTTC
TRBV12-3/TRBV12-4,TRBJ2-7,TRBD1,few,CASGMGQGSEQYF,TGTGCCAGCGGAATGGGACAGGGATCCGAGCAGTACTTC
TRBV24-1,TRBJ2-2,NA,NA,CATSEVGNTGELFF,TGTGCCACCAGTGAAGTGGGAAACACCGGGGAGCTGTTTTTT
TRBV10-3,TRBJ2-5,NA,many,CAISGVQETQYF,TGTGCCATCAGTGGAGTCCAAGAGACCCAGTACTTC
TRBV20-1,TRBJ1-6,TRBD1,NA,CSATGAYNSPLHF,TGCAGTGCCACAGGGGCCTATAATTCACCCCTCCACTTT
TRBV4-3,TRBJ1-6,NA,few,CASSQGEAGIGSPLHF,TGCGCCAGCAGCCAAGGGGAAGCGGGTATCGGCTCACCCCTCCACTTT
TRBV18,TRBJ1-2,NA,NA,CASSHGTNYGYTF,TGTGCCAGCTCTCACGGGACCAACTATGGCTACACCTTC
TRBV12-3/TRBV12-4,TRBJ2-5,TRBD1,NA,CASSLSGTGRKGETQYF,TGTGCCAGCAGTTTAAGCGGGACAGGGCGTAAGGGGGAGACCCAGTACTTC
TRBV10-3,TRBJ2-1,NA,few,CAISESSRLGISSYNEQFF,TGTGCCATCAGTGAGTCGAGCCGGTTGGGAATAAGCTCCTACAATGAGCAGTTCTTC
TRBV4-1,TRBJ1-3,NA,NA,CASSQDPASGNTIYF,TGCGCCAGCAGCCAAGATCCAGCCTCTGGAAACACCATATATTTT
TRBV6-2/TRBV6-3,TRBJ1-1,NA,few,CASSDFDEAFF,TGTGCCAGCAGTGACTTCGATGAAGCTTTCTTT
TRBV9,TRBJ2-1,TRBD2,NA,CASSVGAGVANEQFF,TGTGCCAGCAGCGTAGGAGCGGGAGTTGCCAATGAGCAGTTCTTC
TRBV20-1,TRBJ2-3,TRBD2,NA,CRLNSGGDTQYF,TGCAGACTAAATAGCGGGGGGGATACGCAGTATTTT
TRBV6-6,TRBJ1-1,NA,NA,CASLTGRNAEAFF,TGTGCCAGTCTAACAGGGAGGAACGCTGAAGCTTTCTTT
TRBV3-1,TRBJ1-2,NA,many,CASSQKTRYGYTF,TGTGCCAGCAGCCAGAAGACCCGCTATGGCTACACCTTC
TRBV15,TRBJ2-1,TRBD1,few,CATLPLGQGHEQFF,TGTGCCACCTTACCTCTGGGACAGGGGCATGAGCAGTTCTTC